This TCR beta chain is from a study of T-cell reconstitution after alpha-beta-depleted transplantation in children. Preparation of the TCRbeta library involved a method that used unique molecular identifiers. TCRdb used MiXCR to reprocess the PCR reads, holding one entry per CDR3 protein. The data hold over 200,000 distinct CDR3 sequences, with roughly 9% observed a single time. This CDR3 is 11 amino acids long. Germline V gives CDR1 MNHEY, CDR2 SVGEGT. Trimming stripped 4 bases from V and 6 bases from J, with 5 bases between. This clonotype has ten or more counts. The source material was PBMCs from the stem cell graft donor, sampled from the stem cell graft. This chain uses TRBV6-2 or TRBV6-3 with TRBJ2-3; D remains unclear. The sequence came from a human donor who donated a stem cell graft to a child with acute lymphoblastic leukemia. CDR3 nucleotides: TGTGCCAGCAGTTCGTGGGATACGCAGTATTTT. Translating gives CASSSWDTQYF.